This T cell receptor beta chain originates from a study of OX40 agonist ivuxolimab in advanced cancers. Study context: While on treatment, patients had intravenous ivuxolimab at 0.01 to 10 mg/kg every 2 weeks. Earlier anti-PD-1, anti-PD-L1 or anti-CTLA-4 therapy was permitted; 30% to 50% had received some. Overall study results and limits: Antigen specificity remained undetermined for the expanded peripheral T cells. At 0.1 to 3.0 mg/kg and by week 6, clonal expansion occurred in CD4+ and CD8+ blood T cells.

For this clone: What it recognizes is unknown.

The repertoire was sequenced with immunoSEQ multiplex PCR; TCRdb's copy has only in-frame clones and lacks some. Of around 50,000 clones in the sample, roughly 84% are singletons; the top ten hold less than 0.75%. This CDR3 has 12 residues. Germline V lookup: CDR1 LGHNT, CDR2 FRNRAP. Deletions cut 6 bases from V and 9 bases from J, with 12 bases between. The sample was CD4+ or CD8+ T cells sorted from blood, taken in a trial of the OX40 agonist ivuxolimab. The chain uses TRBV12-5 and TRBJ2-1; D is undetermined. The sequence derives from an adult with an advanced solid tumor such as melanoma, head and neck, liver or kidney cancer. CDR3 DNA sequence: TGTGCTAGTGGCCAGGACCGAGTTGAGCAGTTCTTC. It specifies CASGQDRVEQFF.